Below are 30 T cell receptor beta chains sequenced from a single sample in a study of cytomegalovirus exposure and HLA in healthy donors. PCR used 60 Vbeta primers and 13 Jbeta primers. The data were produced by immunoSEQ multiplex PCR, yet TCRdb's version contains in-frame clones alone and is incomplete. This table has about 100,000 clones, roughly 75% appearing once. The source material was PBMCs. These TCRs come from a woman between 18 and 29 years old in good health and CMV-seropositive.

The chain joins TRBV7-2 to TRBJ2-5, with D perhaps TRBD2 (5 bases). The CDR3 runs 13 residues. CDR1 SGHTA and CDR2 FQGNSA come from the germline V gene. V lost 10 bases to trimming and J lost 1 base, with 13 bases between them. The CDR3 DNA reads TGTGCCACGGCGGGTCCTGCCCAAGAGACCCAGTACTTC. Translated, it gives CATAGPAQETQYF.

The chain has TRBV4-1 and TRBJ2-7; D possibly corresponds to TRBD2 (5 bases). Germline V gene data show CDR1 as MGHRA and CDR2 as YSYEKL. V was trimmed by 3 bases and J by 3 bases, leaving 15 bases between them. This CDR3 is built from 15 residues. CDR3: CASSHVKIGGYEQYF. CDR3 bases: TGCGCCAGCAGCCATGTTAAGATAGGAGGCTACGAGCAGTACTTC.

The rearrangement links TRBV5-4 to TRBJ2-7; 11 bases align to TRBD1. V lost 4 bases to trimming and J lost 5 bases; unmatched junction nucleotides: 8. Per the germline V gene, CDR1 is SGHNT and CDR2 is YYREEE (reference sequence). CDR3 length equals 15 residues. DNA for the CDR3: TGTGCCAGCAGCGGAGGACAGGGGGCTTCCAACGAGCAGTACTTC. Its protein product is CASSGGQGASNEQYF.

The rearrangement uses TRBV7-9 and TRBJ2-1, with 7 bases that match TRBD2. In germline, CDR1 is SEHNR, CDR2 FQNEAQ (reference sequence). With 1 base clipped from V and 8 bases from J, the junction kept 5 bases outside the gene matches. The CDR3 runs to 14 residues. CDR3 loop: CASSLVGGSDEQFF. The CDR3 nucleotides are TGTGCCAGCAGCTTAGTTGGCGGGAGTGATGAGCAGTTCTTC.

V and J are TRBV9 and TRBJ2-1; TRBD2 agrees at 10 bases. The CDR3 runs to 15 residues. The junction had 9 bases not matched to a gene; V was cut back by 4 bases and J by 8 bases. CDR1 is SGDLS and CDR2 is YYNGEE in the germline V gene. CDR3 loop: CASSSVAGGEYEQFF. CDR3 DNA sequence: TGTGCCAGCAGCTCTGTAGCGGGAGGAGAGTATGAGCAGTTCTTC.

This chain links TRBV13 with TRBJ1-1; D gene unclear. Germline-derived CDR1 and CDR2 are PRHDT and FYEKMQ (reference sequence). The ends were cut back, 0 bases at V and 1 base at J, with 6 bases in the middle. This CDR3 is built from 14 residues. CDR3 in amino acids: CASSLGRPNTEAFF. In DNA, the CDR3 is TGTGCCAGCAGCTTAGGGCGGCCGAACACTGAAGCTTTCTTT. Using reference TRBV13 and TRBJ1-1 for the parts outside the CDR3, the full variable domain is AAGVIQSPRHLIKEKRETATLKCYPIPRHDTVYWYQQGPGQDPQFLISFYEKMQSDKGSIPDRFSAQQFSDYHSELNMSSLELGDSALYFCASSLGRPNTEAFFGQGTRLTVV.

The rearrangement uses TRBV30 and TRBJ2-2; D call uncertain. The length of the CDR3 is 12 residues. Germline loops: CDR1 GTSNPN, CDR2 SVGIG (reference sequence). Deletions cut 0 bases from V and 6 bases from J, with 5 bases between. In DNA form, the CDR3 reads TGTGCCTGGAGTGTATCTGCCGGGGAGCTGTTTTTT. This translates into CAWSVSAGELFF.

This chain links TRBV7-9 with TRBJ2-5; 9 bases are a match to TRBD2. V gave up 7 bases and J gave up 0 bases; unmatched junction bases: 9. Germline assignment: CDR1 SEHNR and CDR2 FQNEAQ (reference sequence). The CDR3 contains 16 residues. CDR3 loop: CASILSGSSYQETQYF. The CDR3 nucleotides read TGTGCCAGCATCCTTAGCGGGAGTTCGTACCAAGAGACCCAGTACTTC.

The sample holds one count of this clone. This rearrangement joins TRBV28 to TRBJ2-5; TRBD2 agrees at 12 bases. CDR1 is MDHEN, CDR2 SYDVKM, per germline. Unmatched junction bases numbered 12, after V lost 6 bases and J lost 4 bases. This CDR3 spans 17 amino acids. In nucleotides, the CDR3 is TGTGCCAGCAGCCCCATGGCTAGCGGGAGGGCCAGAGAGACCCAGTACTTC. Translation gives CASSPMASGRARETQYF. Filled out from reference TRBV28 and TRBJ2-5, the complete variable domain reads DVKVTQSSRYLVKRTGEKVFLECVQDMDHENMFWYRQDPGLGLRLIYFSYDVKMKEKGDIPEGYSVSREKKERFSLILESASTNQTSMYLCASSPMASGRARETQYFGPGTRLLVL.

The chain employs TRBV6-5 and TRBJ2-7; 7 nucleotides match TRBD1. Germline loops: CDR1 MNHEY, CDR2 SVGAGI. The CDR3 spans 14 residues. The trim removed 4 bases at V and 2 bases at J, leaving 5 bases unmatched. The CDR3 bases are TGTGCCAGCAGTTCCTTCGGGACAGCCTACGAGCAGTACTTC. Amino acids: CASSSFGTAYEQYF.

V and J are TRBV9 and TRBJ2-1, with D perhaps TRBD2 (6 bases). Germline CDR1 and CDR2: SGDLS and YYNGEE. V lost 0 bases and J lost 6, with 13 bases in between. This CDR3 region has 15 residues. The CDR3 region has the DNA TGTGCCAGCAGCGTAGAAGCAACGGGAGTCAATGAGCAGTTCTTC. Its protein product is CASSVEATGVNEQFF.

The CDR3 region has the DNA TGTGCCAGCAGTCCCGGGACAGCGCGTAACGAAGAGACCCAGTACTTC. As protein: CASSPGTARNEETQYF. The V gene is TRBV28, the J gene TRBJ2-5; 7 bases match TRBD1. This CDR3 spans 16 amino acids. CDR1 and CDR2 (germline): MDHEN, SYDVKM. V dropped 5 bases and J dropped 3; count of bases not matched to a gene: 12.

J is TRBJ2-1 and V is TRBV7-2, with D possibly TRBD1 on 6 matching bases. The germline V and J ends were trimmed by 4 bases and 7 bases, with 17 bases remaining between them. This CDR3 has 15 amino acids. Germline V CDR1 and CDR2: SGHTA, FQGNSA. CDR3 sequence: CASSSPLQGTNEQFF. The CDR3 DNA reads TGTGCCAGCAGCTCCCCGCTACAGGGAACAAATGAGCAGTTCTTC.

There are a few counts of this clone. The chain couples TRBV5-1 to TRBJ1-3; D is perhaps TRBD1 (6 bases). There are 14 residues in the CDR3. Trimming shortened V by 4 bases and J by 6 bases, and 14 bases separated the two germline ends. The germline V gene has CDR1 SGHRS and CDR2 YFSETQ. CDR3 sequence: CASSSGTQANTIYF. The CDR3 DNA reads TGCGCCAGCAGCAGCGGGACACAAGCAAACACCATATATTTT.

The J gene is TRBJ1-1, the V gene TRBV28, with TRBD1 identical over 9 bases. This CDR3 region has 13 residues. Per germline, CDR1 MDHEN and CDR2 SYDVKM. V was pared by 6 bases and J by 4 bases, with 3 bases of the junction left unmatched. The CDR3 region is CASRTGGFTEAFF. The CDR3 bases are TGTGCCAGCAGGACAGGGGGTTTCACTGAAGCTTTCTTT.

In DNA form, the CDR3 reads TGTGCCAGCAGTTTGTCGGACAGGGGAAGCTACGAGCAGTACTTC. It codes for CASSLSDRGSYEQYF. The chain has TRBV27 and TRBJ2-7; 9 bases agree with TRBD1. Germline CDR1 and CDR2: MNHEY and SMNVEV (reference sequence). The CDR3 covers 15 residues. J was trimmed by 3 bases and V by 3 bases; bases with no gene match: 6.

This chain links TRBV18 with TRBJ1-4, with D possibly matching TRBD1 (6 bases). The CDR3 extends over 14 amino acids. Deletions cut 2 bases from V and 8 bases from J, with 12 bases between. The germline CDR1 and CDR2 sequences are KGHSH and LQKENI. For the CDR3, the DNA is TGTGCCAGCTCACCAACAGGGACGGACGAAAAACTGTTTTTT. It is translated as CASSPTGTDEKLFF.

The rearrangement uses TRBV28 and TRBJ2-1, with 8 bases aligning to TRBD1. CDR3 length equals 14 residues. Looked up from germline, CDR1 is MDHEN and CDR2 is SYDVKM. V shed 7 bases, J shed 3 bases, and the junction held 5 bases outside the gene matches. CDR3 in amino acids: CASTDREIYNEQFF. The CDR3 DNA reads TGTGCCAGCACGGACAGGGAGATCTACAATGAGCAGTTCTTC.

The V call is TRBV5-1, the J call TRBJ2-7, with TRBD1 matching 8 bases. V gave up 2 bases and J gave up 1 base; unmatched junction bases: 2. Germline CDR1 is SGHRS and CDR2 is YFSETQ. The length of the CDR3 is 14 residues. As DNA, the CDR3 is TGCGCCAGCAGCTTAGGGGACAGGTCCTACGAGCAGTACTTC. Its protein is CASSLGDRSYEQYF.

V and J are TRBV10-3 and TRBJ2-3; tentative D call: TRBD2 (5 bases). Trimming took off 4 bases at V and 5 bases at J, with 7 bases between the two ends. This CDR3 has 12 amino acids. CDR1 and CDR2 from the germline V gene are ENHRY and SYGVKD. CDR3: CAISAEGDTQYF. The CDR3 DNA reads TGTGCCATCAGTGCCGAGGGAGATACGCAGTATTTT.

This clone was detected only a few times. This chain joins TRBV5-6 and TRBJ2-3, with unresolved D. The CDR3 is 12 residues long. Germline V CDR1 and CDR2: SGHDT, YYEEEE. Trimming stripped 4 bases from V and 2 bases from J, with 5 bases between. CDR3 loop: CASSRVTDTQYF. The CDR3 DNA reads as TGTGCCAGCAGCCGGGTCACAGATACGCAGTATTTT.

The CDR3 DNA is TGTGCCAGCTCACCCCCGCAGGGGAACACTGAAGCTTTCTTT. Translating gives CASSPPQGNTEAFF. The chain carries TRBV18 and TRBJ1-1; D is possibly TRBD1 (5 bases). Germline CDR1 and CDR2: KGHSH and LQKENI. CDR3 length: 14 residues. V gave up 3 bases and J gave up 1 base, with 9 bases separating them.

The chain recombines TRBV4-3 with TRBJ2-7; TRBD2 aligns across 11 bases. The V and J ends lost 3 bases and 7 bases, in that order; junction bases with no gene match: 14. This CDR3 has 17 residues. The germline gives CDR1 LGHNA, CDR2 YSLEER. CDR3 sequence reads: CASSQDRAGTSGLEQYF. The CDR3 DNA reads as TGCGCCAGCAGCCAGGACAGGGCGGGGACTAGCGGCCTAGAGCAGTACTTC.

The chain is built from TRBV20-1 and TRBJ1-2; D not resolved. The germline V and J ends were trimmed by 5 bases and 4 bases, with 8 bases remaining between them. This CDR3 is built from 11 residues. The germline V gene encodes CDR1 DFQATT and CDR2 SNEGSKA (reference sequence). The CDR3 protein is CSAEGLYGYTF. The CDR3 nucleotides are TGCAGTGCTGAGGGCCTCTATGGCTACACCTTC.

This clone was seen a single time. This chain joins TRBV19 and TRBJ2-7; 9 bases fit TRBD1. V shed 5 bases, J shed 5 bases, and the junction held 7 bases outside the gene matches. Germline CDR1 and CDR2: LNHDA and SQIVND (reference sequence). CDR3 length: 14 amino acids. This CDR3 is CASSPQGTGNEQYF. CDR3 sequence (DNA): TGTGCCAGTAGTCCTCAGGGGACAGGGAACGAGCAGTACTTC.

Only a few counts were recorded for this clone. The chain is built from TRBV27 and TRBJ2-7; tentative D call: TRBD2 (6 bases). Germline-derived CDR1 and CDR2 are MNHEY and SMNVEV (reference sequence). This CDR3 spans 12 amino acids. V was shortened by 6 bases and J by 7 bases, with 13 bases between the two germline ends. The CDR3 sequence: CASRLGGGEQYF. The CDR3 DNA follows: TGTGCCAGCAGGTTGGGGGGTGGGGAGCAGTACTTC.

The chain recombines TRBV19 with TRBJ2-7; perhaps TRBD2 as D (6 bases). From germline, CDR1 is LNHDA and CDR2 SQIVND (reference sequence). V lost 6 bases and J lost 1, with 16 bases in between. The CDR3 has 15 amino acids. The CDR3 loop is CASSSSVTGSYEQYF. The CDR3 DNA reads TGTGCCAGTAGCTCTAGCGTCACAGGATCCTACGAGCAGTACTTC. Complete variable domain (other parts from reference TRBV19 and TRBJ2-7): DGGITQSPKYLFRKEGQNVTLSCEQNLNHDAMYWYRQDPGQGLRLIYYSQIVNDFQKGDIAEGYSVSREKKESFPLTVTSAQKNPTAFYLCASSSSVTGSYEQYFGPGTRLTVT.

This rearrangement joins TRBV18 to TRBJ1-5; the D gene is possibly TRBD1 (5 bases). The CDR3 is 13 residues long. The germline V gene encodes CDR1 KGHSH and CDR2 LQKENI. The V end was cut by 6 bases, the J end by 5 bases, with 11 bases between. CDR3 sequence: CASSLIGDQPQHF. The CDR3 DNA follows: TGTGCCAGCTCGCTGATAGGGGATCAGCCCCAGCATTTT. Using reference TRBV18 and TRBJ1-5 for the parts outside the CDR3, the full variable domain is NAGVMQNPRHLVRRRGQEARLRCSPMKGHSHVYWYRQLPEEGLKFMVYLQKENIIDESGMPKERFSAEFPKEGPSILRIQQVVRGDSAAYFCASSLIGDQPQHFGDGTRLSIL.

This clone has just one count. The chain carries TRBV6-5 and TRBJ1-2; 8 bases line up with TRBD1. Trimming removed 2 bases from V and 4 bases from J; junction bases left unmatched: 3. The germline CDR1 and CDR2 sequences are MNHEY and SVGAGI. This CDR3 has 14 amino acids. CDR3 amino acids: CASSYGTGGYGYTF. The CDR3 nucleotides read TGTGCCAGCAGTTACGGTACAGGGGGCTATGGCTACACCTTC.

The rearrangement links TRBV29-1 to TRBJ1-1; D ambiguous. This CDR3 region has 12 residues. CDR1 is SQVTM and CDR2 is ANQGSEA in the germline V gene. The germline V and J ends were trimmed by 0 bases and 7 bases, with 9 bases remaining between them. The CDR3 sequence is CSVEENGSEAFF. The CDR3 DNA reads TGCAGCGTTGAAGAGAACGGTAGTGAAGCTTTCTTT. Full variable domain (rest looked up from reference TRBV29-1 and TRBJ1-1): SAVISQKPSRDICQRGTSLTIQCQVDSQVTMMFWYRQQPGQSLTLIATANQGSEATYESGFVIDKFPISRPNLTFSTLTVSNMSPEDSSIYLCSVEENGSEAFFGQGTRLTVV.